A selection of T cell receptor beta chains follows, all from one sample in a study of blood T cell repertoires in COVID-19. Profiling relied on immunoSEQ multiplex PCR, and the TCRdb table lists in-frame clones only, not all of them. The table has some 110,000 clones, over 75% seen once. The source material was peripheral blood. The receptors stem from a man aged 55 to 69 with active or convalescent COVID-19. The CDR3 runs from the conserved cysteine through the conserved F or W. D genes are given only for firm matches. Size values are once, few and many counts, or a class for expanded clones, and some rows have none.

v_call,d_call,j_call,clone_size,cdr3_nt,cdr3_aa
TRBV18,TRBD1,TRBJ1-1,few,TGTGCCAGCTCAGAGGGACAGGGGGCCACTGAAGCTTTCTTT,CASSEGQGATEAFF
TRBV28,TRBD2,TRBJ2-3,.,TGTGCCAGCAGTTTATCAGGTCTGCGGGAGGGCCGGAATACGCAGTATTTT,CASSLSGLREGRNTQYF
TRBV5-4,.,TRBJ2-7,.,TGTGCCAGCAGCTTGGTGGCGGTTAGCTCCTACGAGCAGTACTTC,CASSLVAVSSYEQYF
TRBV3-1/TRBV3-2,.,TRBJ2-1,once,TGTGCCAGCAGCCAAGTAGACAATGAGCAGTTCTTC,CASSQVDNEQFF
TRBV28,.,TRBJ1-1,.,TGTGCCAGCAGTTTCTGGGGGGGCTGGAACACTGAAGCTTTCTTT,CASSFWGGWNTEAFF
TRBV28,TRBD2,TRBJ2-7,.,TGTGCCAGCACAGCGGGAGTCTACGAGCAGTACTTC,CASTAGVYEQYF
TRBV27,.,TRBJ1-2,.,TGTGCCAGCAGTTTAAAACAGAGAACAGGGCAGGACTATGGCTACACCTTC,CASSLKQRTGQDYGYTF
TRBV5-1,TRBD1,TRBJ1-1,.,TGCGCCAGCAGCTTGGCCAGGGGGTCGACTGAAGCTTTCTTT,CASSLARGSTEAFF
TRBV19,.,TRBJ2-7,few,TGTGCCAGTAGGCCTGGAGGGCGCAACGAGCAGTACTTC,CASRPGGRNEQYF
TRBV6-1,.,TRBJ2-3,.,TGTGCCAGCAGTGAATTAATGTCGGGGAACACAGATACGCAGTATTTT,CASSELMSGNTDTQYF
TRBV18,.,TRBJ2-7,.,TGTGCCAGCTCACCAGAGTCCTACGAGCAGTACTTC,CASSPESYEQYF
TRBV5-4,TRBD2,TRBJ2-3,.,TGTGCCAGCAGCTTATCAGCCGGGACTAGCGGCGGGCAGTATTTT,CASSLSAGTSGGQYF
TRBV6-1,.,TRBJ1-1,few,TGTGCCAGCAGTGAGGCAGGGAGGGACACTGAAGCTTTCTTT,CASSEAGRDTEAFF
TRBV6-5,TRBD1,TRBJ2-7,.,TGTGCCAGCATGAAGCCAGGGGGCACCTACGAGCAGTACTTC,CASMKPGGTYEQYF
TRBV29-1,.,TRBJ1-3,.,TGCAGCGCTAGGGGGGGTAGACCTGGAAACACCATATATTTT,CSARGGRPGNTIYF
TRBV11-1,.,TRBJ1-2,once,TGTGCCAGCAGCCCTATCGGGGAGATCTCTAACTATGGCTACACCTTC,CASSPIGEISNYGYTF
TRBV27,TRBD2,TRBJ2-7,.,TGTGCCCATCCTCACTTAGCGGGAGGACGGTCCTACGAGCAGTACTTC,CAHPHLAGGRSYEQYF
TRBV4-1,.,TRBJ1-2,few,TGCGCCAGCAGCCAAGTGGGCAGGGCGGCCTATGGCTACACCTTC,CASSQVGRAAYGYTF
TRBV7-7,TRBD1,TRBJ2-3,.,TGTGCCAGCAGCCCGGGACAGGGGGCCCGCACGCAGTATTTT,CASSPGQGARTQYF
TRBV19,.,TRBJ1-6,.,TGTGCCAGTAGTGTCCCAGGGGCTAATTCACCCCTCCACTTT,CASSVPGANSPLHF
TRBV11-2,.,TRBJ2-5,.,TGTGCCAGCAGCGTAACCCAGGAGACCCAGTACTTC,CASSVTQETQYF
TRBV5-5,TRBD1,TRBJ2-1,.,TGTGCCAGCAGCTCACGGACAGGGAGCTCCTACAATGAGCAGTTCTTC,CASSSRTGSSYNEQFF
TRBV27,.,TRBJ1-6,.,TGTGCCAGCAGTTTACACAGGGAATCCTATAATTCACCCCTCCACTTT,CASSLHRESYNSPLHF
TRBV6-5,TRBD1,TRBJ2-2,.,TGTGCCAGCTATCGGGACAGAAACACCGGGGAGCTGTTTTTT,CASYRDRNTGELFF
TRBV19,TRBD2,TRBJ2-5,.,TGTGCCAGTAGTTTCCGGGAGGCCCAGTACTTC,CASSFREAQYF
TRBV7-2,.,TRBJ1-6,.,TGTGCCAGCAGCTTGGGGGGTCTTAGGGCCCTCCACTTT,CASSLGGLRALHF
TRBV2,TRBD1,TRBJ2-4,.,TGTGCCAGCAGCGGTAGAGACAGGGCTTTGAACATTCAGTACTTC,CASSGRDRALNIQYF
TRBV5-8,.,TRBJ1-2,.,TGTGCCAGCAGCCGATCCAGAGACGGAGCTTTTCGGAGAGGCTACACCTTC,CASSRSRDGAFRRGYTF
TRBV11-3,TRBD2,TRBJ2-7,.,TGTGCCAGCAGCTTACGGGGGGAGGCCCCCTACGAGCAGTACTTC,CASSLRGEAPYEQYF
TRBV5-4,TRBD2,TRBJ2-6,.,TGTGCCAGCAGCTCCTCGACTAGCGGGAGGTCTGGGGCCAACGTCCTGACTTTC,CASSSSTSGRSGANVLTF
TRBV7-6,.,TRBJ1-3,.,TGTGCCAGCAGCTTAGGACAGCCTGGAAACACCATATATTTT,CASSLGQPGNTIYF
TRBV6-5,TRBD1,TRBJ2-2,.,TGTGCCAGCAGACAGGGGGCCTTGCGGACCGGGGAGCTGTTTTTT,CASRQGALRTGELFF
TRBV12-3/TRBV12-4,.,TRBJ1-2,.,TGTGCCAGCCTCAGGGACTATGGCTACACCTTC,CASLRDYGYTF
TRBV7-2,TRBD2,TRBJ2-7,few,TGTGCCAGCAGCTTGGGTGGTGGACTAGCGGCCTACGAGCAGTACTTC,CASSLGGGLAAYEQYF
TRBV5-1,.,TRBJ2-1,.,TGCGCCAGCAAGGAGGTAGCGTTGAGCGAGCAGTTCTTC,CASKEVALSEQFF